Following are 6 T cell receptor beta chains from one sample sequenced in a study of CD8 T cells in ankylosing spondylitis. TCRdb passed the 5' RACE reads through MiXCR, listing each CDR3 protein once. Found here are about 220,000 distinct CDR3 sequences, roughly a tenth of them singletons; the top ten hold roughly a fifth. The sequencing input was blood, either unsorted or a sorted T cell fraction (not recorded which). The receptor set was obtained from a male donor with ankylosing spondylitis or in good health (not recorded which).

This clonotype was detected ten times or more. V gene TRBV5-6 combines with J gene TRBJ2-5; D is unclear. Germline values: CDR1 SGHDT, CDR2 YYEEEE. This CDR3 spans 16 amino acids. Trimming pared 2 bases from V and 5 bases from J, leaving 19 bases between. CDR3 DNA sequence: TGTGCCAGCAGCTTAGGACGTAACCTGAAATGGGAGACCCAGTACTTC. Amino acids: CASSLGRNLKWETQYF.

The chain uses TRBV7-2 and TRBJ2-5; 11 bases line up with TRBD2. The CDR3 has 15 amino acids. Looked up from germline, CDR1 is SGHTA and CDR2 is FQGNSA. J lost 4 bases, V lost 4 bases, and 5 bases had no gene match. CDR3 DNA: TGTGCCAGCAGCTGGGGACTAGCGGTTGGAGAGACCCAGTACTTC. Translated: CASSWGLAVGETQYF.

Ten or more counts support this clonotype. The rearrangement uses TRBV5-1 and TRBJ2-6; D uncertain. Germline lookup yields CDR1 SGHRS and CDR2 YFSETQ. This CDR3 comprises 18 residues. Deletions cut 2 bases from V and 0 bases from J, with 15 bases between. CDR3 nucleotide sequence: TGCGCCAGCAGCTTTCCTGACACGAAGTACTCTGGGGCCAACGTCCTGACTTTC. Translated, it gives CASSFPDTKYSGANVLTF.

This clonotype was seen at least ten times. This chain connects TRBV11-1 to TRBJ2-5; no reliable D call. V was cut by 1 base and J by 4 bases, with 22 bases left in between. Germline CDR1 and CDR2: SGHAT and FQDESV (reference sequence). This CDR3 is 18 amino acids long. CDR3 sequence: CASSLDAVGAPGRETQYF. The CDR3 DNA reads TGTGCCAGCAGCTTAGATGCTGTTGGAGCTCCTGGAAGAGAGACCCAGTACTTC.

This chain links TRBV9 with TRBJ2-2, with D hard to call. V was clipped by 0 bases and J by 7 bases, with 7 bases between them. Germline loops: CDR1 SGDLS, CDR2 YYNGEE. The CDR3 runs 13 residues. CDR3 nucleotides: TGTGCCAGCAGCGTAGAGCATGGCGGGGAGCTGTTTTTT. Protein sequence: CASSVEHGGELFF.

Only a few counts were recorded for this clonotype. The gene calls are TRBV5-6 and TRBJ2-3, with D perhaps assigned TRBD1 or TRBD2 (6 bases each). The CDR3 contains 15 residues. Trimming shortened V by 0 bases and J by 0 bases, and 8 bases separated the two germline ends. Looked up from germline, CDR1 is SGHDT and CDR2 is YYEEEE. CDR3 sequence (DNA): TGTGCCAGCAGCTTGGAGGGGGGCAGCACAGATACGCAGTATTTT. Its protein product is CASSLEGGSTDTQYF.